The 6 T cell receptor beta chains in this list originate from one sample, sequenced in a study of shared clonotypes between healthy human individuals (dated by TCRdb to 2019 to 2021). The library was made by the immunoSEQ multiplex PCR assay. The table comes from immuneACCESS by way of TCRdb, which keeps in-frame sequences with V and J called. Part of the clones is missing from these tables; in studies checked, under half for an unresolved V gene and the rest for unknown reasons. The table for this sample lists about 800,000 clones; approximately 97% of them were counted only once. Clones ranked in the top ten supply 0.2% to 0.25% of the sample. CD8 naive samples were CD45RO-negative cells positively selected for CCR7, giving a CD45RA+CCR7+ population that excluded TemRA cells. The sample was naive CD8+ T cells sorted from blood. The cell subset or site label of this sample denotes: CD45RA+CCR7+. The source is a man aged 25 to 40 in good health.

The rearrangement joins TRBV2 to TRBJ2-7, with 7 bases identical to TRBD2. Germline V CDR1 and CDR2: SNHLY, FYNNEI. The junction had 3 bases not matched to a gene; V was cut back by 6 bases and J by 1 base. The CDR3 length is 13 residues. This CDR3 is CASSGLGSYEQYF. The CDR3 DNA is TGTGCCAGCAGCGGACTAGGTTCCTACGAGCAGTACTTC.

The chain recombines TRBV15 with TRBJ2-1; TRBD2 is a possible D gene (6 bases). CDR1 is LNHNV and CDR2 is YYDKDF in the germline V gene (reference sequence). The CDR3 covers 15 residues. V was shortened by 0 bases and J by 5 bases, with 11 bases between the two germline ends. The CDR3 coding sequence is TGTGCCACCAGCAGAGAGCCGGGAGCCAACAATGAGCAGTTCTTC. Translating it yields CATSREPGANNEQFF.

The CDR3 DNA is TGTGCCAGCAGCCCCCCCCAGGGGGCGAACACTGAAGCTTTCTTT. Encoded protein: CASSPPQGANTEAFF. The rearrangement links TRBV11-2 to TRBJ1-1, with TRBD1 identical over 8 bases. The CDR3 covers 15 residues. Looked up from germline, CDR1 is SGHAT and CDR2 is FQNNGV. V lost 5 bases to trimming and J lost 1 base; unmatched junction nucleotides: 6. Drawing the rest from reference TRBV11-2 and TRBJ1-1, the complete variable domain is EAGVAQSPRYKIIEKRQSVAFWCNPISGHATLYWYQQILGQGPKLLIQFQNNGVVDDSQLPKDRFSAERLKGVDSTLKIQPAKLEDSAVYLCASSPPQGANTEAFFGQGTRLTVV.

V usage is TRBV4-1 and J usage is TRBJ1-1; 11 nucleotides line up with TRBD1. Losses at the gene ends were 3 bases for V and 4 bases for J; bases not matched to a gene: 7. This CDR3 has 16 residues. Per germline, CDR1 MGHRA and CDR2 YSYEKL. CDR3 region: CASSHQGTGGPTEAFF. In DNA, the CDR3 is TGCGCCAGCAGCCACCAGGGGACAGGGGGGCCCACTGAAGCTTTCTTT.

This clone has a handful of counts. This chain links TRBV27 with TRBJ2-1, with D hard to call. V was shortened by 3 bases and J by 2 bases, with 14 bases between the two germline ends. This CDR3 contains 16 residues. Germline-derived CDR1 and CDR2 are MNHEY and SMNVEV (reference sequence). In nucleotides, the CDR3 is TGTGCCAGCAGTTTTGAGCCGGAACAACCCTACAATGAGCAGTTCTTC. Its translation is CASSFEPEQPYNEQFF.

The CDR3 region is CASSRDRGLTEAFF. The CDR3 nucleotides are TGTGCCAGCAGCAGGGACAGGGGGCTTACTGAAGCTTTCTTT. This sequence joins TRBV13 and TRBJ1-1, with 12 bases matching TRBD1. After removal of 5 bases from V and 5 bases from J, the junction contained 3 bases not matched to a gene. The CDR3 is 14 residues long. Germline loops: CDR1 PRHDT, CDR2 FYEKMQ (reference sequence).